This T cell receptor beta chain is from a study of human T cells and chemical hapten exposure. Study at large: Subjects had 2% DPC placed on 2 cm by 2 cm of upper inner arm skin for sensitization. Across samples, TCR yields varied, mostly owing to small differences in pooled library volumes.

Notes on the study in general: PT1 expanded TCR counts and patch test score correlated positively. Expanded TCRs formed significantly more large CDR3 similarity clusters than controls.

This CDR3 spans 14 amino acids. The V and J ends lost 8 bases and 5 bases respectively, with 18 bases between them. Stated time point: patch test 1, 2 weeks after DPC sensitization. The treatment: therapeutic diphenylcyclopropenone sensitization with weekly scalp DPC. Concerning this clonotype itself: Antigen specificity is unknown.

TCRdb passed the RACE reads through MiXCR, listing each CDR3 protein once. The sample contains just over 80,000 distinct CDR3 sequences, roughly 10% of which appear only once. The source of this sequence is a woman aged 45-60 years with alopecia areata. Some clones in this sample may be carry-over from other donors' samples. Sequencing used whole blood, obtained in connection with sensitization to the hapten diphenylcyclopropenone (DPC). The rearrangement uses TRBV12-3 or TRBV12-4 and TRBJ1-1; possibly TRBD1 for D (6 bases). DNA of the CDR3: TGTGCCAGCCACCGCGGCGGGGGGCTTACTGAAGCTTTCTTT. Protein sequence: CASHRGGGLTEAFF.